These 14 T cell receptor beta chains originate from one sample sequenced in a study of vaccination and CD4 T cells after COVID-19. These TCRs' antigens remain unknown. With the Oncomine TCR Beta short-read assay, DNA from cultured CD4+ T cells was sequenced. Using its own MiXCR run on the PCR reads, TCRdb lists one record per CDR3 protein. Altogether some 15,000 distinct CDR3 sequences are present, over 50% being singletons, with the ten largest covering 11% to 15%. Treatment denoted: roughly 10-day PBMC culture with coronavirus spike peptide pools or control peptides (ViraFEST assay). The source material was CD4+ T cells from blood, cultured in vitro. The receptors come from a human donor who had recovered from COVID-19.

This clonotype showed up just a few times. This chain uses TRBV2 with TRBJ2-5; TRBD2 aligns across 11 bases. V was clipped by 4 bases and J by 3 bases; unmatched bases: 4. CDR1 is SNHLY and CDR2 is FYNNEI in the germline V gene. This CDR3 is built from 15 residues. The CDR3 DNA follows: TGTGCCAGCAGTGTTAGCGGGGGGGCTAAAGAGACCCAGTACTTC. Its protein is CASSVSGGAKETQYF.

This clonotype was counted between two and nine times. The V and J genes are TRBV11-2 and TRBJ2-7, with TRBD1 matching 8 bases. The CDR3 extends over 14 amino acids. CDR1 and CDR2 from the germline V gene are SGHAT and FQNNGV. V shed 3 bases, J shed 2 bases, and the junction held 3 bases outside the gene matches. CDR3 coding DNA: TGTGCCAGCAGCTTGTACAGGGGGACCTACGAGCAGTACTTC. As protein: CASSLYRGTYEQYF.

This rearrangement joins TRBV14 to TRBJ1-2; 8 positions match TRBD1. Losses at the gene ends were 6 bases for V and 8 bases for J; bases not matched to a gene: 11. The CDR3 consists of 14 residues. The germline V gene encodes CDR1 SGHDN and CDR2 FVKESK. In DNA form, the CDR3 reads TGTGCCAGCAGTAGGGCAGGGGGCGCGAGAGGCTACACCTTC. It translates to CASSRAGGARGYTF.

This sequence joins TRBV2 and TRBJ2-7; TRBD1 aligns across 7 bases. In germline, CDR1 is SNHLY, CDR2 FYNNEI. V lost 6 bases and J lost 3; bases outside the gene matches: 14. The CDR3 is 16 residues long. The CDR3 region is CASRRDSGGRGYEQYF. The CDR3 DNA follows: TGTGCCAGCAGAAGGGACAGCGGAGGAAGGGGCTACGAGCAGTACTTC.

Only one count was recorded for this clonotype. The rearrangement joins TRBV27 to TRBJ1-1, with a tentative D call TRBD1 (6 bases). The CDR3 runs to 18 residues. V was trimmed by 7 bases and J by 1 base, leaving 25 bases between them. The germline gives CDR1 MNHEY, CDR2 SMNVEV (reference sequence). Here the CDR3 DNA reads TGTGCCAGCACCAAACTTGGGTTGGGGGCGGGGGCGAACACTGAAGCTTTCTTT. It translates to CASTKLGLGAGANTEAFF.

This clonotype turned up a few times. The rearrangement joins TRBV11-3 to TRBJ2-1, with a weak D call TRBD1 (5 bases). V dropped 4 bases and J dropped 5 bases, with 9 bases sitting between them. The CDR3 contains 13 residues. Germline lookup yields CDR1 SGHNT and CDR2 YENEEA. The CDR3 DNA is TGTGCCAGCAGCTCCCCCAGGGACAATGAGCAGTTCTTC. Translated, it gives CASSSPRDNEQFF.

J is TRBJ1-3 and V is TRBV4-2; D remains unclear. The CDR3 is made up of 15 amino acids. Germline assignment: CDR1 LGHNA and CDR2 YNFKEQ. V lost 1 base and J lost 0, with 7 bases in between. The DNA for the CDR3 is TGTGCCAGCAGCCAAGCCCAGGTCTCTGGAAACACCATATATTTT. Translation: CASSQAQVSGNTIYF.

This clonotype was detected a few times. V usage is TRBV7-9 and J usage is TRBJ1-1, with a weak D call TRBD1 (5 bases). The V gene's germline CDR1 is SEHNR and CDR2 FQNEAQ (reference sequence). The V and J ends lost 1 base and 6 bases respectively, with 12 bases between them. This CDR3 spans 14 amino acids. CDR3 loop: CASSLDRGIAEAFF. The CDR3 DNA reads TGTGCCAGCAGCTTAGATCGGGGGATCGCTGAAGCTTTCTTT.

CDR3: CASSLLWGPRNTGELFF. CDR3 DNA: TGTGCCAGCAGCTTACTTTGGGGCCCACGGAACACCGGGGAGCTGTTTTTT. The V gene is TRBV7-2, the J gene TRBJ2-2, with D possibly matching TRBD1 (5 bases). The CDR3 is made up of 17 amino acids. Germline loops: CDR1 SGHTA, CDR2 FQGNSA. The V gene lost 2 bases and the J gene lost 1 base, with 14 bases spanning the gap.

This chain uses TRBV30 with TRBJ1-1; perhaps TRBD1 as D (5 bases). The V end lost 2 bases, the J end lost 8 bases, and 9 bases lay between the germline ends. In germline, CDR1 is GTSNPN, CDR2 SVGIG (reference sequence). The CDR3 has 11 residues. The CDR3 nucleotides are TGTGCCTGGAGTCTGACAGCAGAAGCTTTCTTT. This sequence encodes CAWSLTAEAFF.

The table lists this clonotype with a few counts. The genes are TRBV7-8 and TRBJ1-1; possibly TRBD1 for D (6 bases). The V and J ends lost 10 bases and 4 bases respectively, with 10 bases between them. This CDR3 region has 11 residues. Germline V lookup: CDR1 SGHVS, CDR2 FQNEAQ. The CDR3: CAMRGATEAFF. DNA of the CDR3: TGTGCCATGAGGGGGGCCACTGAAGCTTTCTTT.

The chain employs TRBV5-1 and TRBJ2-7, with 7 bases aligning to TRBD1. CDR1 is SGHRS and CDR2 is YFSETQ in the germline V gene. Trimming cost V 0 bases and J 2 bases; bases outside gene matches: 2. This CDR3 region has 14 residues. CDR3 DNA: TGCGCCAGCAGCTTGGACCAGGGGGCCTACGAGCAGTACTTC. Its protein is CASSLDQGAYEQYF. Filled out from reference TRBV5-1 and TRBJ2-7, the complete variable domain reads KAGVTQTPRYLIKTRGQQVTLSCSPISGHRSVSWYQQTPGQGLQFLFEYFSETQRNKGNFPGRFSGRQFSNSRSEMNVSTLELGDSALYLCASSLDQGAYEQYFGPGTRLTVT.

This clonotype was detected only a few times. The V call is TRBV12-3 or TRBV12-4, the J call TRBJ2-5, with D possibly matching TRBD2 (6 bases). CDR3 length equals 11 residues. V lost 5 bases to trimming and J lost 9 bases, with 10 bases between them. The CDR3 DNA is TGTGCCAGCAGTAACTGGGGGGCCCAGTACTTC. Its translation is CASSNWGAQYF.

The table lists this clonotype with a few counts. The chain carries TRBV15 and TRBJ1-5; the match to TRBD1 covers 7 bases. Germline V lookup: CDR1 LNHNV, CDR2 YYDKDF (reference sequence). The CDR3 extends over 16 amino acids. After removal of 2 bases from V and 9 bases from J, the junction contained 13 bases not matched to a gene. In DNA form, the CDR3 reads TGTGCCACCAGCAGAAGAAAGGCAGGGGGTAGATTGCCCCAGCATTTT. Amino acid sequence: CATSRRKAGGRLPQHF.